This T cell receptor beta chain was documented in a study of chemoradiotherapy in HPV16-positive cancers. Study in general: Candidate HPV-specific T-cell clones and common TCR motifs came from functional assays in a couple of HPV16-positive patients. General study points: Candidate HPV-specific clones and E7-related TCR motifs grew in tumor during treatment.

A single count supports this clone. What it recognizes is unknown. The CDR3 consists of 14 residues. Between the trimmed V and J ends, which lost 0 bases and 4 bases, there was a span of 9 bases. From germline, CDR1 is SGHRS and CDR2 YFSETQ. Here immunoSEQ multiplex PCR was the method, and the copy in TCRdb shows in-frame clones only, minus some. The sample holds thousands of clones, around 80% seen once. Samples were taken several times over chemoradiotherapy. This sequence joins TRBV5-1 and TRBJ2-3; possibly TRBD2 for D (6 bases). The sample was tumor tissue, taken from a patient who underwent chemoradiotherapy. The receptor was isolated from a human donor with HPV-associated anogenital cancer. The CDR3 region has the DNA TGCGCCAGCAGCTTGGGTGGGAGGTCAGATACGCAGTATTTT. Translating gives CASSLGGRSDTQYF.